This is a list of T cell receptor beta chains from one sample in a study of control samples from healthy donors and cancer patients. Assay: immunoSEQ multiplex PCR; the TCRdb copy retains only in-frame clones and omits some. The repertoire holds under 80,000 clones, with under 95% as singletons. Input material: PBMCs. The receptors originated from a woman in her thirties or forties with lung cancer. The CDR3 runs from the conserved cysteine through the conserved F or W. The order of the fields is J gene, V gene, D gene, clone size, CDR3 DNA, CDR3 protein. D genes are given only for firm matches. Clone size is shown for a subset of rows, as once, few, many or a class of expanded clone.

TRBJ1-3 TRBV5-6 . . TGTGCCAGCAGCCTATACAATAGAGGATTAGAGAACACCATATATTTT CASSLYNRGLENTIYF
TRBJ1-5 TRBV3-1/TRBV3-2 . once TGTGCCAGCAGCCAAAGCAGTAGCTACCTTCAGCCCCAGCATTTT CASSQSSSYLQPQHF
TRBJ1-3 TRBV9 . . TGTGCCAGCAGCCGAACGACGTCGGGTTTTTCTTCTGGAAACACCATATATTTT CASSRTTSGFSSGNTIYF
TRBJ2-3 TRBV18 . . TGTGCCAGCTCGCCTGGACAGAGCACAGATACGCAGTATTTT CASSPGQSTDTQYF
TRBJ2-1 TRBV3-1/TRBV3-2 TRBD2 . TGTGCCAGCAGCCAAGATAGCGGGGGAGTAGGATGGGCTGAGCAGTTCTTC CASSQDSGGVGWAEQFF
TRBJ2-2 TRBV2 . . TGTGCCAGCTACGCGGGGGCTCTATCCGGGGAGCTGTTTTTT CASYAGALSGELFF
TRBJ2-2 TRBV18 . . TGTGCCAGCTCACCGGCGGGCGACACCGGGGAGCTGTTTTTT CASSPAGDTGELFF
TRBJ2-7 TRBV7-2 TRBD2 . TGTGCCAGCAGCCAACGGACTAGCGAGCAGTACTTC CASSQRTSEQYF
TRBJ1-1 TRBV6-5 . . TGTGCCAGCAGTTACCCCACCAGCGGGGTTACTGAAGCTTTCTTT CASSYPTSGVTEAFF
TRBJ1-2 TRBV28 . . TGTGCCAGCAGTTTAGGGTCCAGGGGAGGCGGCTACACCTTC CASSLGSRGGGYTF
TRBJ2-3 TRBV28 TRBD1 . TGTGCCAGTCGGACAGGGGACTGGGGGACAGATACGCAGTATTTT CASRTGDWGTDTQYF
TRBJ2-1 TRBV3-1/TRBV3-2 . . TGTGCCAGCTCTGGAGGGGTCGGCCTAAGTGAGCAGTTCTTC CASSGGVGLSEQFF
TRBJ2-1 TRBV3-1/TRBV3-2 . . TGTGCCAGCAGCCCAGGGGGGGGCTCCTACAATGAGCAGTTCTTC CASSPGGGSYNEQFF
TRBJ2-1 TRBV7-8 TRBD2 . TGTGCCAGCACTAGCGGGGGGGCAGTAGGAGAGCAGTTCTTC CASTSGGAVGEQFF
TRBJ2-5 TRBV20-1 . . TGCAGTGCTAGAGATCGCGAGACCCAGTACTTC CSARDRETQYF
TRBJ2-7 TRBV5-1 TRBD2 . TGCGCCAGCAGCTCCTACCTTGGGACTAGCGGGGGGGTCTACGAGCAGTACTTC CASSSYLGTSGGVYEQYF
TRBJ2-7 TRBV5-1 . . TGCGCCAGCAGCTTGGCCTACTGGGACGAAGCCTACGAGCAGTACTTC CASSLAYWDEAYEQYF
TRBJ1-1 TRBV7-2 . once TGTGCCAGCAGCTTAGGATTGAAACGGTCGGTAAATCCTGAAGCTTTCTTT CASSLGLKRSVNPEAFF
TRBJ1-1 TRBV10-3 . . TGTGCCATCCTACCCCATCTGAACACTGAAGCTTTCTTT CAILPHLNTEAFF
TRBJ1-5 TRBV3-1/TRBV3-2 TRBD1 once TGTGCCAGCAGCCAGGGGGGGGACAGGACATATAGCAATCAGCCCCAGCATTTT CASSQGGDRTYSNQPQHF
TRBJ2-5 TRBV29-1 . . TGCAGCGTTGATATACAGGGTGCCGAGACCCAGTACTTC CSVDIQGAETQYF
TRBJ2-7 TRBV30 . once TGTGCCTGGAGCGCCGCTGTGCTGTCGACAGTGACCTACGAGCAGTACTTC CAWSAAVLSTVTYEQYF
TRBJ1-5 TRBV7-9 . . TGTGCCAGCAGCTTACGAGGGGATAGCAATCAGCCCCAGCATTTT CASSLRGDSNQPQHF
TRBJ2-2 TRBV7-8 TRBD2 few TGTGCCGGGAGGGGAAACACCGGGGAGCTGTTTTTT CAGRGNTGELFF
TRBJ1-1 TRBV10-1 . . TGCGCCAGCAGTGAGTCTGCGGGGTTGAACACTGAAGCTTTCTTT CASSESAGLNTEAFF
TRBJ2-5 TRBV5-5 . . TGTGCCAGCAGCTCGCAAGAGACCCAGTACTTC CASSSQETQYF
TRBJ1-6 TRBV18 TRBD1 . TGTGCCAGCTCACCCAGGGGGAATAATTCACCCCTCCACTTT CASSPRGNNSPLHF
TRBJ2-7 TRBV12-3/TRBV12-4 . . TGTGCCAGCAGTTTAGGAGGGAACTACGAGCAGTACTTC CASSLGGNYEQYF
TRBJ2-7 TRBV24-1 . . TGTGCCACCAGTGATTATGAAGGGGAGCAGTACTTC CATSDYEGEQYF
TRBJ1-1 TRBV27 TRBD1 . TGTGCCAGCAGACTCTCAAACAGGGGGATAACTAGGAACACTGAAGCTTTCTTT CASRLSNRGITRNTEAFF
TRBJ1-1 TRBV18 . . TGTGCCAGCTCACCACAGGCAGAGGATGAAGCTTTCTTT CASSPQAEDEAFF
TRBJ2-2 TRBV6-5 . . TGTGCCAGCAGGTATCCAACCGGGGAGCTGTTTTTT CASRYPTGELFF
TRBJ2-2 TRBV13 TRBD1 . TGTGCCAGCAGCTTAGAAGGACAGGGATCGAACACCGGGGAGCTGTTTTTT CASSLEGQGSNTGELFF
TRBJ1-1 TRBV4-1 . . TGCGCCAGCAGCCAAGATTGGGGGACGGAAGCTTTCTTT CASSQDWGTEAFF
TRBJ1-2 TRBV19 . . TGTGCCAGTAGTTCAGGGCTCCCTTTAAACTATGGCTACACCTTC CASSSGLPLNYGYTF
TRBJ1-2 TRBV6-6 . . TGTGCCAGCTACCCAACGGCCAACTTCTATGGCTACACCTTC CASYPTANFYGYTF
TRBJ1-4 TRBV7-9 . . TGTGCCAGCAGCTTAACGGGCGGGAATGAAAAACTGTTTTTT CASSLTGGNEKLFF
TRBJ1-4 TRBV6-6 . . TGTGCCAGCGCAACTCAGGGTAAAACTAATGAAAAACTGTTTTTT CASATQGKTNEKLFF
TRBJ1-2 TRBV6-5 . . TGTGCCAGCACGTTACGGCGGACAGCTAACTATGGCTACACCTTC CASTLRRTANYGYTF
TRBJ1-5 TRBV7-2 TRBD1 once TGTGCCAGCAGTAGTTTCGGGACAGGGGGGTTTCGCAATCAGCCCCAGCATTTT CASSSFGTGGFRNQPQHF
TRBJ2-3 TRBV5-1 TRBD2 . TGCGCCAGCAGCCTTCCTGGCGGGGGGCTCACAGATACGCAGTATTTT CASSLPGGGLTDTQYF
TRBJ1-5 TRBV7-8 TRBD1 . TGTGCCAGCAGCGGGGGACAGGGCGATCAGCCCCAGCATTTT CASSGGQGDQPQHF
TRBJ1-2 TRBV28 TRBD1 once TGTGCCAGCACCCAGACAGGGTTCTATGGCTACACCTTC CASTQTGFYGYTF
TRBJ1-1 TRBV5-1 . . TGCGCCAGCAGCCAGACCAAGGGGACGGAAGCTTTCTTT CASSQTKGTEAFF
TRBJ2-3 TRBV18 . . TGTGCCAGCTCACCTGCGGCGAGGCTTGATACGCAGTATTTT CASSPAARLDTQYF
TRBJ2-7 TRBV7-8 TRBD1 . TGTGCCAGCAGCCAGACAGGGATTTCCTACGAGCAGTACTTC CASSQTGISYEQYF
TRBJ2-5 TRBV30 . . TGTGCCTGGAGTGTACTAGAGACCCAGTACTTC CAWSVLETQYF
TRBJ1-5 TRBV4-1 TRBD1 . TGCGCCAGCAGCCTAGAGGAAGTAGGGACAGGGGGCGAATTCGATCAGCCCCAGCATTTT CASSLEEVGTGGEFDQPQHF
TRBJ1-2 TRBV4-2 . . TGTGCCAGCAGCCCAAAGGTGGACAGCCTTATATTGGGGGGCTACACCTTC CASSPKVDSLILGGYTF
TRBJ2-7 TRBV11-2 . . TGTGCCAGCAGCCCCGGAGGGGTGAACTACGAGCAGTACTTC CASSPGGVNYEQYF
TRBJ1-3 TRBV5-1 . . TGCGCCAGCAGCTCCTGGGACTCTGGAAACACCATATATTTT CASSSWDSGNTIYF
TRBJ2-1 TRBV19 TRBD2 . TGTGCCAGTAGTATCGGGGGGGTCTACAATGAGCAGTTCTTC CASSIGGVYNEQFF
TRBJ2-7 TRBV6-5 . . TGTGCCAGCAGTTACTCAACGGGGGGCCGGGTGTACGAGCAGTACTTC CASSYSTGGRVYEQYF
TRBJ1-4 TRBV9 . . TGTGCCAGCAGCCCGGACAGAGGTAATGAAAAACTGTTTTTT CASSPDRGNEKLFF
TRBJ2-7 TRBV6-4 TRBD2 . TGTGCCAGCAGTGTGGCTAGCGGCTCCTACGAGCAGTACTTC CASSVASGSYEQYF
TRBJ2-7 TRBV4-1 . . TGCGCCAGCAGCCAACGGGTGGGGCAGGCACCCTACGAGCAGTACTTC CASSQRVGQAPYEQYF
TRBJ2-7 TRBV2 . . TGTGCCAGCAGTGAACCGGGACTTCACTCCTACGAGCAGTACTTC CASSEPGLHSYEQYF
TRBJ1-5 TRBV2 . once TGTGCCAGCTCCTCCGCGCGTGGGGAAGTTAGTAATCAGCCCCAGCATTTT CASSSARGEVSNQPQHF
TRBJ1-1 TRBV6-5 . . TGTGCCAGCAGGGCCGCAGGAACTGAAGCTTTCTTT CASRAAGTEAFF
TRBJ2-1 TRBV7-8 TRBD2 . TGTGCCAGCAGCTTAGTTTCCGGGACTAGCGGCCGGGGTAATGAGCAGTTCTTC CASSLVSGTSGRGNEQFF